These 14 T cell receptor beta chains share one sample of origin, sequenced in a study of blood T cell repertoires in COVID-19. Data came from immunoSEQ multiplex PCR; TCRdb stores just in-frame clones and leaves some out. In the table there are roughly 48,000 clones, roughly 87% of which are singletons. The source material was peripheral blood. The receptors here all came from a woman of 80 years or more with acute or convalescent COVID-19.

This chain uses TRBV4-1 with TRBJ1-4; 7 bases are a match to TRBD1. Germline CDR1 is MGHRA and CDR2 is YSYEKL. This CDR3 comprises 16 residues. Germline trimming cut 4 bases from V and 4 bases from J; bases unmatched to any gene: 9. The CDR3 DNA sequence: TGCGCCAGCAGCCCAGGAGACAGGGCTTATAATGAAAAACTGTTTTTT. Translated, it gives CASSPGDRAYNEKLFF.

The chain has TRBV5-1 and TRBJ2-1, with 9 bases matching TRBD2. V trimming: 0 bases; J trimming: 8 bases; junction bases outside the gene matches: 3. Looked up from germline, CDR1 is SGHRS and CDR2 is YFSETQ. CDR3 length: 14 amino acids. CDR3 sequence reads: CASSLGGGAYEQFF. DNA of the CDR3: TGCGCCAGCAGCTTGGGCGGGGGGGCCTATGAGCAGTTCTTC.

The rearrangement uses TRBV12-3 or TRBV12-4 and TRBJ1-2; the D gene is possibly TRBD1 (5 bases). The CDR3 is made up of 13 amino acids. V lost 10 bases and J 5 bases, leaving 17 bases between the germline ends. This CDR3 reads CAIRRVGLYGYTF. DNA of the CDR3: TGTGCCATCCGCAGGGTCGGTCTTTATGGCTACACCTTC.

This chain joins TRBV5-1 and TRBJ2-7; 7 positions agree with TRBD1. J was trimmed by 7 bases and V by 3 bases; bases with no gene match: 10. This CDR3 comprises 14 residues. Germline V gene lookup returns CDR1 SGHRS and CDR2 YFSETQ. The CDR3 here is CASSYGQALGEQYF. CDR3 DNA sequence: TGCGCCAGCAGCTACGGACAGGCTTTGGGAGAGCAGTACTTC.

The chain recombines TRBV11-2 with TRBJ1-2, with D unresolved. Germline CDR1 reads SGHAT; CDR2 reads FQNNGV. The V gene lost 4 bases and the J gene lost 3 bases, with 9 bases spanning the gap. The CDR3 spans 13 residues. The CDR3: CASSSRMDYGYTF. The DNA of the CDR3 is TGTGCCAGCAGCTCCAGGATGGACTATGGCTACACCTTC.

CDR3 sequence reads: CASSVSSGGLTGELFF. In DNA, the CDR3 is TGCGCCAGCAGCGTCTCTAGCGGGGGGCTAACCGGGGAGCTGTTTTTT. V gene TRBV5-1 combines with J gene TRBJ2-2, with 11 bases matching TRBD2. The CDR3 sequence is 16 residues long. Germline V gene lookup returns CDR1 SGHRS and CDR2 YFSETQ. J lost 5 bases, V lost 4 bases, and 7 bases had no gene match.

The chain recombines TRBV5-5 with TRBJ1-1; D is unresolved. Germline CDR1 and CDR2: SGHKS and YYEKEE (reference sequence). This CDR3 region has 14 residues. V gave up 1 base and J gave up 10 bases, with 17 bases separating them. This chain's CDR3 is CASSLTDRGRGAFF. The DNA of the CDR3 is TGTGCCAGCAGCTTGACGGACCGGGGAAGAGGAGCTTTCTTT.

The sample holds a few counts of this clone. The chain recombines TRBV3-1 (or the pseudogene TRBV3-2) with TRBJ2-1; TRBD1 aligns across 8 bases. The CDR3 length is 15 residues. Trimming removed 4 bases from V and 7 bases from J; junction bases left unmatched: 9. CDR1 LGHDT and CDR2 YNNKEL come from the germline V gene (reference sequence). For the CDR3, the DNA is TGTGCCAGCAGCCGGACAGGGACAACTACAAATGAGCAGTTCTTC. Amino acid sequence: CASSRTGTTTNEQFF.

This clone was counted once. The chain has TRBV19 and TRBJ1-5, with a tentative D call TRBD1 (5 bases). CDR1 and CDR2 from the germline V gene are LNHDA and SQIVND (reference sequence). V dropped 7 bases and J dropped 0 bases, with 10 bases sitting between them. The CDR3 length is 14 residues. The CDR3 nucleotides are TGTGCCAGTACGGGGGGGAATAGCAATCAGCCCCAGCATTTT. Protein product: CASTGGNSNQPQHF. Full variable domain (missing parts from reference TRBV19 and TRBJ1-5): DGGITQSPKYLFRKEGQNVTLSCEQNLNHDAMYWYRQDPGQGLRLIYYSQIVNDFQKGDIAEGYSVSREKKESFPLTVTSAQKNPTAFYLCASTGGNSNQPQHFGDGTRLSIL.

This clone was seen only a few times. The genes are TRBV5-1 and TRBJ2-7, with TRBD2 as a possible D gene (5 bases). The CDR3 is made up of 15 amino acids. Per germline, CDR1 SGHRS and CDR2 YFSETQ. Trimming shortened V by 0 bases and J by 2 bases, and 12 bases separated the two germline ends. CDR3 coding DNA: TGCGCCAGCAGCTTGGCTCGGGGTGCTACCTACGAGCAGTACTTC. Protein: CASSLARGATYEQYF. Filled out from reference TRBV5-1 and TRBJ2-7, the complete variable domain reads KAGVTQTPRYLIKTRGQQVTLSCSPISGHRSVSWYQQTPGQGLQFLFEYFSETQRNKGNFPGRFSGRQFSNSRSEMNVSTLELGDSALYLCASSLARGATYEQYFGPGTRLTVT.

The chain combines TRBV29-1 with TRBJ2-3; the match to TRBD2 covers 13 bases. CDR1 is SQVTM, CDR2 ANQGSEA, per germline. The CDR3 consists of 15 residues. V was clipped by 4 bases and J by 9 bases; unmatched bases: 10. The CDR3 sequence is CSVGVGTSGTRTQYF. Written as DNA, the CDR3 is TGCAGCGTTGGCGTTGGGACTAGCGGGACCAGGACGCAGTATTTT.

The chain uses TRBV7-7 and TRBJ2-5, with 7 bases aligning to TRBD1. Germline V gene sequence: CDR1 SSHAT, CDR2 FNYEAQ (reference sequence). The CDR3 runs 13 residues. Germline trimming cut 5 bases from V and 4 bases from J; bases unmatched to any gene: 4. The CDR3 sequence is CASSRGQGETQYF. As DNA, the CDR3 is TGTGCCAGCAGCAGGGGGCAGGGAGAGACCCAGTACTTC.

V and J are TRBV4-2 and TRBJ2-3, with 10 bases aligning to TRBD2. CDR1 and CDR2 from the germline V gene are LGHNA and YNFKEQ. The CDR3 consists of 16 residues. The trim removed 2 bases at V and 1 base at J, leaving 3 bases unmatched. CDR3 residues: CASSQPLAGGTDTQYF. In DNA form, the CDR3 reads TGTGCCAGCAGCCAACCCCTAGCGGGGGGCACAGATACGCAGTATTTT.

The chain recombines TRBV24-1 with TRBJ2-5, with 14 bases identical to TRBD2. The trim removed 7 bases at V and 5 bases at J, leaving 5 bases unmatched. This CDR3 is built from 15 residues. Germline CDR1 KGHDR, CDR2 SFDVKD. This chain's CDR3 is CATSLGLAGGETQYF. The CDR3 bases are TGTGCCACCAGCCTCGGACTAGCGGGGGGCGAGACCCAGTACTTC.